The 13 T cell receptor beta chains listed next were all sequenced from one sample in a study of human T cells and chemical hapten exposure. Time point of the sample: patch test 2, 6 weeks after DPC sensitization. As for treatment: therapeutic diphenylcyclopropenone sensitization with weekly scalp DPC. MiXCR, applied by TCRdb to the RACE reads, yields one record per CDR3 protein. The data contain nearly 55,000 distinct CDR3 sequences, 9.9% of them singletons. Sequencing used whole blood, obtained in connection with sensitization to the hapten diphenylcyclopropenone (DPC). These receptors were taken from a woman aged 50 to 65 with alopecia areata. Some clones in this sample may be carry-over from other donors' samples.

The chain links TRBV3-1 to TRBJ1-1, with TRBD1 matching 9 bases. The CDR3 contains 13 residues. Germline V CDR1 and CDR2: LGHDT, YNNKEL (reference sequence). V shed 6 bases, J shed 5 bases, and the junction held 4 bases outside the gene matches. CDR3 coding DNA: TGTGCCAGCAGGTTGGGACAGGGAACTGAAGCTTTCTTT. This encodes CASRLGQGTEAFF.

This clonotype was seen ten or more times. The V and J genes are TRBV20-1 and TRBJ1-5, with D possibly TRBD1 on 5 matching bases. In germline, CDR1 is DFQATT, CDR2 SNEGSKA (reference sequence). With 5 bases removed from V and 2 bases from J, the gap between germline ends came to 13 bases. The length of the CDR3 is 14 residues. The CDR3 spells CSARTGTGNQPQHF. The CDR3 DNA sequence: TGCAGTGCTCGGACCGGGACGGGCAATCAGCCCCAGCATTTT.

This clonotype was observed many times. The rearrangement joins TRBV6-2 or TRBV6-3 to TRBJ1-2, with unresolved D. Trimming stripped 6 bases from V and 4 bases from J, with 15 bases between. The CDR3 covers 14 residues. Germline CDR1 is MNHEY and CDR2 is SVGEGT. In DNA form, the CDR3 reads TGTGCCAGCAGCTATGCGGATGTAATCTATGGCTACACCTTC. Translated, it gives CASSYADVIYGYTF.

There are many counts of this clonotype. The chain recombines TRBV20-1 with TRBJ1-5; 10 bases align to TRBD1. The germline CDR1 and CDR2 sequences are DFQATT and SNEGSKA (reference sequence). The V segment lost 5 bases and the J segment 5 bases; nucleotides outside the gene matches: 3. CDR3 length equals 13 residues. The CDR3 loop is CSALGQGDQPQHF. The CDR3 DNA reads TGCAGTGCTCTAGGACAGGGGGATCAGCCCCAGCATTTT.

This clonotype has a handful of counts. The chain combines TRBV5-1 with TRBJ2-3; 9 bases align to TRBD2. This CDR3 comprises 16 residues. CDR1 and CDR2 (germline): SGHRS, YFSETQ. V lost 4 bases, J lost 1 base, and 7 bases stayed unmatched. The CDR3 loop is CASSVATSGRTDTQYF. The CDR3 DNA reads TGCGCCAGCAGCGTAGCGACTAGCGGACGCACAGATACGCAGTATTTT.

This clonotype showed up many times. The chain has TRBV27 and TRBJ2-2, with D unresolved. The V end lost 7 bases, the J end lost 5 bases, and 11 bases lay between the germline ends. This CDR3 spans 13 amino acids. CDR1 MNHEY and CDR2 SMNVEV come from the germline V gene (reference sequence). The CDR3 sequence is CASTASGTGELFF. The CDR3 bases are TGTGCCAGCACTGCAAGTGGGACCGGGGAGCTGTTTTTT.

The chain carries TRBV18 and TRBJ2-5, with 8 nucleotides matching TRBD2. J lost 4 bases, V lost 2 bases, and 12 bases had no gene match. CDR1 and CDR2 from the germline V gene are KGHSH and LQKENI. The CDR3 loop spans 17 amino acids. DNA of the CDR3: TGTGCCAGCTCACCATTAGAGACCAGCGGGAGCGGAGAGACCCAGTACTTC. Amino acid sequence: CASSPLETSGSGETQYF.

Comments on this clonotype: A junction end diverges from the germline sequence, so it may reflect a read error. The chain carries TRBV12-3 or TRBV12-4 and TRBJ2-1; 7 bases agree with TRBD1. The CDR3 has 17 amino acids. The CDR3 reads CASSFPLGQEVRNEQIF. DNA of the CDR3: TGTGCCAGCAGTTTTCCCCTCGGACAGGAGGTACGTAATGAGCAGATCTTC.

This clonotype was detected only a few times. V and J are TRBV12-3 or TRBV12-4 and TRBJ1-1; no firm D call. The CDR3 has 14 amino acids. The V gene lost 2 bases and the J gene lost 1 base, with 8 bases spanning the gap. In DNA, the CDR3 is TGTGCCAGCAGTTTAAGGGCAGAGAACACTGAAGCTTTCTTT. It specifies CASSLRAENTEAFF.

DNA of the CDR3: TGTGCCAGTAGTATCGGTTCCGGGGAGCTGTTTTTT. This gives the protein CASSIGSGELFF. The gene calls are TRBV19 and TRBJ2-2; D call uncertain. V lost 3 bases and J lost 6, with 5 bases in between. The CDR3 has 12 amino acids. Germline V gene data show CDR1 as LNHDA and CDR2 as SQIVND (reference sequence). Combining the CDR3 with reference TRBV19 and TRBJ2-2 gives the whole variable domain DGGITQSPKYLFRKEGQNVTLSCEQNLNHDAMYWYRQDPGQGLRLIYYSQIVNDFQKGDIAEGYSVSREKKESFPLTVTSAQKNPTAFYLCASSIGSGELFFGEGSRLTVL.

Only a few counts were recorded for this clonotype. The rearrangement links TRBV10-3 to TRBJ1-5; D perhaps matches TRBD1 (5 bases). V shed 9 bases and J shed 5 bases, with 8 bases lying between them. Germline CDR1 is ENHRY and CDR2 is SYGVKD. The CDR3 loop spans 11 amino acids. CDR3 protein: CAIGGDQPQHF. In nucleotides, the CDR3 is TGTGCCATTGGGGGAGATCAGCCCCAGCATTTT.

The chain employs TRBV24-1 and TRBJ2-1, with TRBD2 matching over 8 bases. CDR3 length: 16 residues. Germline V gene lookup returns CDR1 KGHDR and CDR2 SFDVKD. V shed 4 bases, J shed 7 bases, and the junction held 11 bases outside the gene matches. The CDR3 region is CATSEPAGGGWNEQFF. The DNA of the CDR3 is TGTGCCACCAGTGAACCCGCTGGCGGGGGGTGGAATGAGCAGTTCTTC.

The chain links TRBV12-3 or TRBV12-4 to TRBJ2-7; D remains ambiguous. Trimming took 1 base from V and 5 from J, leaving 12 bases between them. This CDR3 spans 14 amino acids. The CDR3 region is CASSLGVKGDEQYF. The CDR3 DNA reads as TGTGCCAGCAGTTTAGGGGTAAAAGGTGACGAGCAGTACTTC.